Each of the 5 T cell receptor beta chains below was sequenced from the same sample in a study of T cell responses to AZD1222 COVID-19 vaccine. Sequenced by immunoSEQ multiplex PCR; TCRdb stores in-frame clones only, minus some. Altogether 150,000 to 200,000 clones are present, 75% to 90% being singletons, with the ten largest covering approximately 2.5%. The sequencing used peripheral blood, collected on day 0 of MenACWY control vaccination. The origin of the receptors is an adult in good health.

The sample holds a few counts of this clone. The genes are TRBV5-5 and TRBJ2-5; 7 bases fit TRBD2. The CDR3 loop spans 14 amino acids. Trimming cost V 4 bases and J 2 bases; bases outside gene matches: 5. Per the germline V gene, CDR1 is SGHKS and CDR2 is YYEKEE (reference sequence). CDR3 in amino acids: CASSILAVQETQYF. CDR3 bases: TGTGCCAGCAGCATCCTAGCGGTACAAGAGACCCAGTACTTC. Together with reference TRBV5-5 and TRBJ2-5, the CDR3 gives the full variable domain: DAGVTQSPTHLIKTRGQQVTLRCSPISGHKSVSWYQQVLGQGPQFIFQYYEKEERGRGNFPDRFSARQFPNYSSELNVNALLLGDSALYLCASSILAVQETQYFGPGTRLLVL.

A note on this clone: This specimen includes other DNA sequences encoding the same CDR3. The chain joins TRBV6-2 or TRBV6-3 to TRBJ2-2; D gene ambiguous. With 4 bases removed from V and 0 bases from J, the gap between germline ends came to 0 bases. This CDR3 is 12 amino acids long. Germline CDR1 is MNHEY and CDR2 is SVGEGT. This chain's CDR3 is CASSSNTGELFF. CDR3 coding DNA: TGTGCCAGCAGTTCGAACACCGGGGAGCTGTTTTTT.

In this sample, this clone turned up a few times. The V gene is TRBV14, the J gene TRBJ2-7; 8 bases align to TRBD1. CDR1 and CDR2 from the germline V gene are SGHDN and FVKESK. The CDR3 covers 18 residues. The trim removed 0 bases at V and 5 bases at J, leaving 15 bases unmatched. The CDR3 DNA is TGTGCCAGCAGCCAAGATCTGGCCCCGGGACAGGTCAGAAACGAGCAGTACTTC. Translating it yields CASSQDLAPGQVRNEQYF.

Comment on this clone: Other DNA sequences in this specimen translate into the identical CDR3. The gene calls are TRBV5-1 and TRBJ2-2; TRBD1 agrees at 11 bases. CDR1 SGHRS and CDR2 YFSETQ come from the germline V gene. The CDR3 length is 15 residues. The J segment lost 5 bases and the V segment lost 4 bases, leaving 4 bases of the junction unmatched. The CDR3 here is CASSRDRGRTGELFF. In DNA form, the CDR3 reads TGCGCCAGCAGCAGGGACAGGGGGAGGACCGGGGAGCTGTTTTTT.

The chain uses TRBV4-2 and TRBJ1-4, with D perhaps TRBD1 (6 bases). Germline V gene sequence: CDR1 LGHNA, CDR2 YNFKEQ. CDR3 length: 14 residues. Trimming removed 0 bases from V and 8 bases from J, with 10 bases in between. The CDR3 is CASSQEQGDEKLFF. In DNA, the CDR3 is TGTGCCAGCAGCCAAGAACAGGGCGACGAAAAACTGTTTTTT.